The next 8 T cell receptor beta chains were all read from a single sample in a study of beta chain features in type 1 diabetes. Of the isolated RNA, all was reverse transcribed, and so the sequenced material was expressed TCRB transcripts. Clones were sequenced by immunoSEQ multiplex PCR, and TCRdb holds only the in-frame ones, with some missing. This table has around 200,000 clones, about 12% appearing once. Input material: central memory CD4+ T cells from blood. These receptors came from a woman younger than 35 in good health.

This rearrangement joins TRBV10-3 to TRBJ2-2, with TRBD2 as a possible D gene (7 bases). The CDR3 has 14 residues. Trimming pared 6 bases from V and 0 bases from J, leaving 8 bases between. In germline, CDR1 is ENHRY, CDR2 SYGVKD. CDR3 sequence (DNA): TGTGCCATCAGCGGGGGGCCGAACACCGGGGAGCTGTTTTTT. Protein product: CAISGGPNTGELFF.

The chain combines TRBV13 with TRBJ1-1, with 8 bases fitting TRBD1. This CDR3 region has 15 residues. V trimming: 7 bases; J trimming: 1 base; junction bases outside the gene matches: 8. Germline CDR1 is PRHDT and CDR2 is FYEKMQ (reference sequence). DNA of the CDR3: TGTGCCAGCAATCCCCGGGACAGGCCGAACACTGAAGCTTTCTTT. Amino acids: CASNPRDRPNTEAFF.

This clone was seen a few times. The CDR3 DNA reads TGCGCCAGCAGCCAAGATGGCGAGAGCGGGAGTCGCAATGAGCAGTTCTTC. Protein sequence: CASSQDGESGSRNEQFF. The chain combines TRBV4-3 with TRBJ2-1, with 8 bases lining up with TRBD2. The CDR3 consists of 17 residues. Germline lookup yields CDR1 LGHNA and CDR2 YSLEER. V shed 0 bases and J 6 bases; nucleotides not matched to a gene: 10.

In this sample, this clone turned up a few times. The chain carries TRBV7-2 and TRBJ2-5; 11 nucleotides align to TRBD2. Germline assignment: CDR1 SGHTA and CDR2 FQGNSA. The CDR3 spans 14 residues. Germline trimming cut 8 bases from V and 3 bases from J; bases unmatched to any gene: 5. CDR3 in DNA: TGTGCCAGCGGAAAACTAGCGGGAGAAGAGACCCAGTACTTC. Its translation: CASGKLAGEETQYF.

This rearrangement joins TRBV5-1 to TRBJ2-7; 9 positions match TRBD1. V shed 4 bases and J 4 bases; nucleotides not matched to a gene: 9. The CDR3 sequence is 15 residues long. Germline V CDR1 and CDR2: SGHRS, YFSETQ. CDR3 amino acids: CASSRSGTGLYEQYF. The CDR3 coding sequence is TGCGCCAGCAGCCGTTCCGGGACAGGGCTTTACGAGCAGTACTTC.

This chain links TRBV9 with TRBJ1-2; 7 bases match TRBD1. The CDR3 sequence is 16 residues long. The germline V gene has CDR1 SGDLS and CDR2 YYNGEE. The V segment lost 4 bases and the J segment 2 bases; nucleotides outside the gene matches: 11. This CDR3 is CASSPGQVLVNYGYTF. The CDR3 bases are TGTGCCAGCAGCCCCGGACAGGTCTTAGTAAACTATGGCTACACCTTC.

In its sample, this clone was seen a few times. V usage is TRBV5-1 and J usage is TRBJ2-7; 9 bases fit TRBD2. J gave up 4 bases and V 3 bases, and 2 bases lay outside the gene matches. This CDR3 is built from 13 residues. CDR1 is SGHRS, CDR2 YFSETQ, per germline. The CDR3 region is CASSSSGNYEQYF. CDR3 DNA sequence: TGCGCCAGCAGCTCTAGCGGGAATTACGAGCAGTACTTC.

This sequence joins TRBV18 and TRBJ2-6, with TRBD1 matching 8 bases. V shed 2 bases, J shed 1 base, and the junction held 10 bases outside the gene matches. Germline CDR1 reads KGHSH; CDR2 reads LQKENI. The CDR3 consists of 19 residues. CDR3 sequence (DNA): TGTGCCAGCTCACCATTCCAGGGGGCGCCAAGTTCTGGGGCCAACGTCCTGACTTTC. This translates into CASSPFQGAPSSGANVLTF.